This T cell receptor beta chain is drawn from a study of blood T cell repertoires in COVID-19 (TCRdb year 2020). For context, the study as a whole: Samples from collaborators originated in the United States, Italy and Spain and spanned both the acute and convalescent phases of COVID-19. The prospective study material was composed of cDNA or gDNA derived from T cells, B-cell-depleted T cells, or PBMCs. The dataset comprised deeply sampled blood TCRbeta repertoires from subjects exposed to, actively infected with, or recovered from COVID-19. The repertoires were made available in a free public database intended to serve as a resource for research on the immune response to SARS-CoV-2. The samples were drawn from the first 160 participants of the ongoing ImmuneRACE study and from 1,254 subjects provided by 6 global collaborators. Nearly every sample came with metadata listing a de-identified subject ID, COVID-19 status, age in years and sex. HLA class I and class II types, where available, came from metadata supplied by the sample provider rather than from assay-based typing.

Collaborating institutions collected whole blood in K2EDTA tubes following their own protocols. For TCRbeta analysis, collaborators shipped samples as frozen whole blood, isolated PBMCs, or DNA extracted from either of those sample types. Points on this clone: Its binding antigen is unknown. Qualities for individual bases were not recorded, and no much larger clone is one base off.

The full study reports these points: How much clinical and demographic metadata was included differed by source and by participant, and the metadata was provided uncurated.

TCRbeta CDR3 regions were amplified from genomic DNA using the immunoSEQ Assay, a bias-controlled multiplex PCR. In the source study's methods: The number of nucleated cells in each sample was estimated by amplification of reference gene primers within the assay. To quantify the absolute abundance of each unique TCRbeta CDR3 rearrangement, sequence reads were collapsed and filtered. For each sample, productive Simpson clonality was calculated as the square root of Simpson's diversity index across productive rearrangements. Here the immuneACCESS table is served through TCRdb, limited to in-frame sequences with V and J called. Missing clones are a known gap in these copies; in checked studies unresolved V genes cover under half, and the rest lacks a known reason. D and trimming come from the DNA, and the V and J calls and clone size come from that table. For this sample the table gives more than 95,000 clones, of which approximately 90% were detected only once. Of the sample, 3% to 3.5% is held by the ten largest clones.

Sequenced input: peripheral blood. The clonotype was recovered from a man over 45 in a cohort sampled during active COVID-19.

The CDR3 in this case is CASSDRRNYGYTF. The DNA sequence follows: TGTGCCAGCAGTGACAGGCGGAACTATGGCTACACCTTC. Recombination linked TRBV6-6 to TRBJ1-2; a tentative D match to TRBD1 spans 6 bases. Counted from cysteine to phenylalanine, this CDR3 has 13 amino acids. Solely the CDR3 DNA is kept, with 39 bases framed from the first base. V was cut back by 5 bases and J by 2 bases, leaving a gap of 9 bases between them. CDR1 and CDR2, looked up from the germline V gene (reference sequence), are MNHNY and SVGAGI.